The T cell receptor beta chain under discussion was sequenced for a study of CXCR3-negative and CXCR3-positive naive CD8 T cells. The libraries of TRB cDNA were prepared using 5' RACE with UMI labels. With the 5' RACE reads reprocessed, TCRdb shows one record per CDR3 protein and no DNA. The ten top clones account for 0.45% to 0.55%, within a sample of 100,000 to 150,000 distinct CDR3 sequences. Every CD8+ T cell subset underwent triplicate sorting at some 280,000 cells apiece. Definition of naive CD8+ T cells rested on a CD45RO-CCR7+CD27+CD95- profile. The CDR3 has 11 amino acids. CDR1 is SQVTM, CDR2 ANQGSEA, per germline. Study-wide findings and caveats: TRBV-TRBJ usage matched between naive CXCR3-negative and CXCR3-positive cells but not between memory cells. Upon cryopreservation, CXCR3 expression partially decreased, and most assays used fresh PBMCs.

Points on this clonotype: The antigen is undetermined.

The rearrangement joins TRBV29-1 to TRBJ1-1; TCRdb outputs TRBD1, but without DNA this stays unchecked. This TCR was sampled from a human donor in good health. Some clones in this sample may be carry-over from other donors' samples. Sequences were obtained from naive CXCR3- CD8+ T cells from blood. Subset in this sample: CD45RO-CCR7+CD27+CD95- naive CD8+ T cells lacking CXCR3 (TNR3-). CDR3 loop: CSVEIPSGGFF.